The source of this T cell receptor beta chain is a study of T cells in Graves' hyperthyroidism and ophthalmopathy. General study points: Ophthalmopathy stood apart from stable hyperthyroidism in a 13 V-J model.

Diagnostic assessment was based on clinical symptoms, serum thyroxine and TRAb, thyroid ultrasound and orbital computed tomography. Fresh peripheral blood, 8 to 10 ml, was the source of the PBMCs. A note on this clonotype: Its target is not known. One junction end disagrees with the germline gene, perhaps due to a read error.

Template material for amplifying TCR beta CDR3 regions consisted of RNA transcripts. The study used the HTBI primer set for a first-round RT-PCR of the TCR CDR3. MiXCR, run by TCRdb on the multiplex PCR reads, gives a single entry per CDR3 protein. Of around 700,000 distinct CDR3 sequences listed, 30% to 40% are singletons. Germline V gives CDR1 SEHNR, CDR2 FQNEAQ (reference sequence). This CDR3 has 12 amino acids. The V and J genes are TRBV7-9 and TRBJ1-2, with D tentatively TRBD1 (6 bases). The TCR sequence derives from a woman aged 40 to 49 with Graves' hyperthyroidism. The sequenced sample was blood. This chain's CDR3 is CASTTGNYDYTF. Here the CDR3 DNA reads TGTGCCAGCACTACAGGGAACTATGACTACACCTTC.